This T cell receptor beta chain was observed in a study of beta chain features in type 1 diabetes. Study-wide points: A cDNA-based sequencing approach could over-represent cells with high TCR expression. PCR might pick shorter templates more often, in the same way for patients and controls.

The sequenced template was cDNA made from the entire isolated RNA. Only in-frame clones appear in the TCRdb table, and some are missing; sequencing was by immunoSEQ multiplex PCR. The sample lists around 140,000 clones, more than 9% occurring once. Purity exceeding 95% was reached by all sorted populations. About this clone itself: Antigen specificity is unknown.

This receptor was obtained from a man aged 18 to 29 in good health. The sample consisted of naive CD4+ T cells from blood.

The CDR3 reads CASSIGLAGLSTGELFF. CDR3 DNA sequence: TGCGCCAGCAGCATAGGACTAGCGGGGCTAAGCACCGGGGAGCTGTTTTTT. The rearrangement links TRBV5-1 to TRBJ2-2; TRBD2 aligns across 12 bases. Trimming removed 4 bases from V and 4 bases from J; junction bases left unmatched: 8. From germline, CDR1 is SGHRS and CDR2 YFSETQ. CDR3 length: 17 amino acids.